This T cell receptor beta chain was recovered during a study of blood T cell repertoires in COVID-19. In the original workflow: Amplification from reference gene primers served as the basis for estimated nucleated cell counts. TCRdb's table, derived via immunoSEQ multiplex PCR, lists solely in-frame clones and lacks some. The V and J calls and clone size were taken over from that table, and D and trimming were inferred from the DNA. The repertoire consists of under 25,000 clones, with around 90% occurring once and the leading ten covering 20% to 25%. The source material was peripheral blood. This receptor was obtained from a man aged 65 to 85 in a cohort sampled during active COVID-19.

The CDR3 region is CASRPGSYGYTF. The CDR3 DNA follows: TGTGCCAGCAGACCAGGATCGTATGGCTACACCTTC. The chain recombines TRBV6-5 with TRBJ1-2; D call uncertain. The CDR3 has 12 amino acids. The germline gives CDR1 MNHEY, CDR2 SVGAGI. The germline V and J ends were trimmed by 6 bases and 5 bases, with 10 bases remaining between them.